This T cell receptor (beta chain) was found in a study of regulatory T cells in long-lasting Graves disease. General study points: For persistent Graves' patients, TCR diversity was lower than for newly diagnosed ones. Preferential use of TRBV28, TRBJ1-2 and TRBJ2-5 was seen in persistent disease. The persistent group shared about 2,700 public clonotypes, more than the roughly 970 shared by new patients.

This clonotype was seen repeatedly, ten times or more. Its antigen is undetermined. Trimming took 6 bases from V and 4 from J, leaving 10 bases between them. The CDR3 extends over 14 amino acids. Construction of TCR beta libraries relied on iRepertoire HTBI primers and on Arm-PCR targeting CDR3 regions. MiXCR was run by TCRdb on the multiplex PCR reads, yielding one entry per CDR3 protein. The table has 500,000 to 800,000 distinct CDR3 sequences, 30% seen once; the top ten hold under 50%. Regarding time point: persistent/refractory GD, antithyroid drugs over 5 years with positive TRAb. Generation of the TCR library employed RNA extracted from PBMCs. The guidelines of the American Thyroid Association were the basis for diagnosing Graves' disease.

The sequence came from a female donor with Graves disease. V is TRBV12-3 or TRBV12-4 and J is TRBJ2-6, with unresolved D. The sample in question was peripheral blood mononuclear cells (PBMCs), obtained when the disease was refractory, from a patient treated with antithyroid drugs. CDR3: CASRKGAGANVLTF. The CDR3, as DNA: TGTGCCAGCAGAAAGGGCGCCGGGGCCAACGTCCTGACTTTC.